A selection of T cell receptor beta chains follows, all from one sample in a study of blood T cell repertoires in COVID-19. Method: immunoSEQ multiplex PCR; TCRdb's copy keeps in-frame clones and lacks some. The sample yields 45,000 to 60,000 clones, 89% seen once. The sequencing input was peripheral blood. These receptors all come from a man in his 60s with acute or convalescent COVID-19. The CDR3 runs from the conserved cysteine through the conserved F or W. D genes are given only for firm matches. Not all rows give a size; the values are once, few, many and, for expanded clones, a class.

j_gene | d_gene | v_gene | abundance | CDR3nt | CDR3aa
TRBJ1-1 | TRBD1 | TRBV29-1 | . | TGCAGCGCTTGGAGACAGGGGCCCATGAACACTGAAGCTTTCTTT | CSAWRQGPMNTEAFF
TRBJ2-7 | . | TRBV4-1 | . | TGCGCCAGCAGCCAATTCTCCGGAGGGATTACCTACGAGCAGTACTTC | CASSQFSGGITYEQYF
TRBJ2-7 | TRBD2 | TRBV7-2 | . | TGTGCCAGCAGCTTCTTCCCCAAGCGGGGGGGCCAGGGGGAGCAGTACTTC | CASSFFPKRGGQGEQYF
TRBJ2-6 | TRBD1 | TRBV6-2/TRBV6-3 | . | TGTGCCAGCATCCCAAACGTCAGTAGGACAGGGGTCTCACTCTGGTTGGACAACGTCCTGACTTTC | CASIPNVSRTGVSLWLDNVLTF
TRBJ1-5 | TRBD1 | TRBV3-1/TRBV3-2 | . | TGTGCCAGCAGCCAGGGGGGAGGACAGGGTCAGCCCCAGCATTTT | CASSQGGGQGQPQHF
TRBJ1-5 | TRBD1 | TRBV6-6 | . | TGTGCCAGCAGTTACTGGCAGGGGGTGAATCAGCCCCAGCATTTT | CASSYWQGVNQPQHF
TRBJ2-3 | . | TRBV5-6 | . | TGTGCCAGCAGTCCCCAATCGCTAGCTGGCACAGATACGCAGTATTTT | CASSPQSLAGTDTQYF
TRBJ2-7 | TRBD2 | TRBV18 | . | TGTGCCAGCTCACCTACAGGAGCGGGGGAGATGTGGGAGCAGTACTTC | CASSPTGAGEMWEQYF
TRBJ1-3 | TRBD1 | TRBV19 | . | TGTGCCAGTAGTCTCTGGACAGGCCGCTCTGGAAACACCATATATTTT | CASSLWTGRSGNTIYF
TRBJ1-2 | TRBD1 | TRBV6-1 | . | TGTGCCAGCAGTGAGGGGGACAGGGGGTTTGGCTACACCTTC | CASSEGDRGFGYTF
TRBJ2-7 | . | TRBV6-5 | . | TGTGCCAGTGGGCCGGACTTACCCTCCTTC | CASGPDLPSF
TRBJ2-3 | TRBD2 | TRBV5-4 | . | TGTGCCAGCAGCCCCCGGACTAGGGCGCTAGATACGCAGTATTTT | CASSPRTRALDTQYF
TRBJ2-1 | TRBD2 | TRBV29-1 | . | TGCAGCGTTGAAGATCGGGGGGATAGCGAAGGCCCCTACAATGAGCAGTTCTTC | CSVEDRGDSEGPYNEQFF
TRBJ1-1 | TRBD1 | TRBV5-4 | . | TGTGCCAGCAGCTCGCCCCAGACAGGGGATGATCCGGCTTTCTTT | CASSSPQTGDDPAFF
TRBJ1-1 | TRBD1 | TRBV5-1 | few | TGCGCCAGCAGCATCGACGGACAGGGAACTGAAGCTTTCTTT | CASSIDGQGTEAFF
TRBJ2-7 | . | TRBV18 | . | TGTGCCAGCTCACCACAAGGACAGACTGCCTACGAGCAGTACTTC | CASSPQGQTAYEQYF
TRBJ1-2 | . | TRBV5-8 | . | TGTGCCAGCAAAGGATTCAAAAGACAGGACAACTATGGCTACACCTTC | CASKGFKRQDNYGYTF
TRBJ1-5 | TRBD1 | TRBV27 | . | TGTGCCAGCAGTCCGGCCCGGACAGGCGCGGGCGGGTATAGCAATCAGCCCCAGCATTTT | CASSPARTGAGGYSNQPQHF
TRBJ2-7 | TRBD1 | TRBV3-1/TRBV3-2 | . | TGTGCCAGCAGCCCCAGGGGGCGCGAATACGAGCAGTACTTC | CASSPRGREYEQYF
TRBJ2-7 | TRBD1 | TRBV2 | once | TGTGCCAGCAGTGAACGTTCAGGGGGATCCTACGAGCAGTACTTC | CASSERSGGSYEQYF
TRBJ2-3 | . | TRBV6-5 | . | TGTGCCAGCAGTCCAAGGACAGCTACAGATACGCAGTATTTT | CASSPRTATDTQYF
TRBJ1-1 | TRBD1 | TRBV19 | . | TGTGCCAGTAGTCTAGGGACAGTAATGATGAACACTGAAGCTTTCTTT | CASSLGTVMMNTEAFF
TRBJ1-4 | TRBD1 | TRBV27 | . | TGTGCCAGCAGTCCAAGACAGGGCGGAGAAAAACTGTTTTTT | CASSPRQGGEKLFF
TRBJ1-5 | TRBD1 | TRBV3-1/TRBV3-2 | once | TGTGCCAGCAGCCAAGGGGACAGCACGGGGCCCCAGCATTTT | CASSQGDSTGPQHF
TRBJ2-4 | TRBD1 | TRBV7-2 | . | TGTGCCAGCAGCCCACCGACAGGGCCTAAAAACATTCAGTACTTC | CASSPPTGPKNIQYF
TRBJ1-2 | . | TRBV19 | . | TGTGCCAGTAGTACCACCAGGGAGGGTGGCTACACCTTC | CASSTTREGGYTF
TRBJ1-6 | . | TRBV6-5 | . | TGTGCCAGCAGTTATGGAGGGGCCTCCTATAATTCACCCCTCCACTTT | CASSYGGASYNSPLHF
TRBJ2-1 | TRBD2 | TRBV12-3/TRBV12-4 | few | TGTGCCAGCAGTTTCGCGGGAGGGGTACAGTTCTTC | CASSFAGGVQFF
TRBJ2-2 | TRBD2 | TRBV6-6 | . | TGTGCCACCGGTCGGCTAGCGGGGGGAACCGGGGAGCTGTTTTTT | CATGRLAGGTGELFF
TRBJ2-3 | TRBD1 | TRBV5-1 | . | TGCGCCAGCAGCTTGGGGGACAGGGCGGGCACAGATACGCAGTATTTT | CASSLGDRAGTDTQYF
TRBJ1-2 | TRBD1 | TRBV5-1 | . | TGCGCCAGCAGCTTGGATAGGGCAGGGGGTCTCCCCTATGGCTACACCTTC | CASSLDRAGGLPYGYTF
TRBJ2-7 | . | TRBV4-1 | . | TGCGCCAGCAGCCAAGGGAGAGGGTCAGGGGCGCCCTACGAGCAGTACTTC | CASSQGRGSGAPYEQYF
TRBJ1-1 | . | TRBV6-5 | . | TGTGCCAGCAGCCCCGCGGGGGGGGGCACTGAAGCTTTCTTT | CASSPAGGGTEAFF
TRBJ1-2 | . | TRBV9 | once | TGTGCCAGCAGCCCAGAGGAGGGAATCGTCGGCTACACCTTC | CASSPEEGIVGYTF
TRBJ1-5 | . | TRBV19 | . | TGTGCCAGTAGTATCTCTAATCAGCCCCAGCATTTT | CASSISNQPQHF
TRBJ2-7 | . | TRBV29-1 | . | TGCAGCGTTGAAGAAGTCCGGGGTCGAGACGAGCAGTACTTC | CSVEEVRGRDEQYF
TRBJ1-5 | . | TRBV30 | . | TGTGCCTGGAATGGGGGCAGCGCGAACCATCAGCCCCAGCATTTT | CAWNGGSANHQPQHF
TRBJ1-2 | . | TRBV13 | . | TGTGCCAGCAGCTTTGAGGGGGGGAGCTATGGCTACACCTTC | CASSFEGGSYGYTF
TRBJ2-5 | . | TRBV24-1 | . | TGTGCCACCAGTGATTTGGGGCAGGGTGGCCCAGGTGAGGAGACCCAGTACTTC | CATSDLGQGGPGEETQYF
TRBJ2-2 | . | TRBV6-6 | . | TGTGCCAGCAGACGACAACTAACACTGACCGGGGAGCTGTTTTTT | CASRRQLTLTGELFF
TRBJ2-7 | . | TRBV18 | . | TGTGCCAGCTCACCGCGGGACAGCCGAATCTACGAGCAGTACTTC | CASSPRDSRIYEQYF
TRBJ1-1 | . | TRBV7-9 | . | TGTGCCAGCAGCTTAGCGGGCGGGGTTGACGCTTTCTTT | CASSLAGGVDAFF
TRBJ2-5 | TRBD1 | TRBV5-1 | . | TGCGCCAGCAGCCCGGGGGACAGGGACCTCCAAGAGACCCAGTACTTC | CASSPGDRDLQETQYF
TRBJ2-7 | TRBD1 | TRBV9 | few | TGTGCCAGCAGCGTAGGGACAGGGACCTACGAGCAGTACTTC | CASSVGTGTYEQYF
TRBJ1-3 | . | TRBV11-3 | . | TGTGCCAGCAGCGGTCGCGGGCTCTCTGGAAACACCATATATTTT | CASSGRGLSGNTIYF
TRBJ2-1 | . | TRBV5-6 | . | TGTGCCAGCAGCTTCGAGCGAACTAATACCTACAATGAGCAGTTCTTC | CASSFERTNTYNEQFF
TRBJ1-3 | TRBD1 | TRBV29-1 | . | TGCAGCGTCGTCAGGGGGCTCGCTGGAAACACCATATATTTT | CSVVRGLAGNTIYF
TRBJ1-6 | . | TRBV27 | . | TGTGCCAGCAGCCCGTGGGGGGAATCCTATAATTCACCCCTCCACTTT | CASSPWGESYNSPLHF